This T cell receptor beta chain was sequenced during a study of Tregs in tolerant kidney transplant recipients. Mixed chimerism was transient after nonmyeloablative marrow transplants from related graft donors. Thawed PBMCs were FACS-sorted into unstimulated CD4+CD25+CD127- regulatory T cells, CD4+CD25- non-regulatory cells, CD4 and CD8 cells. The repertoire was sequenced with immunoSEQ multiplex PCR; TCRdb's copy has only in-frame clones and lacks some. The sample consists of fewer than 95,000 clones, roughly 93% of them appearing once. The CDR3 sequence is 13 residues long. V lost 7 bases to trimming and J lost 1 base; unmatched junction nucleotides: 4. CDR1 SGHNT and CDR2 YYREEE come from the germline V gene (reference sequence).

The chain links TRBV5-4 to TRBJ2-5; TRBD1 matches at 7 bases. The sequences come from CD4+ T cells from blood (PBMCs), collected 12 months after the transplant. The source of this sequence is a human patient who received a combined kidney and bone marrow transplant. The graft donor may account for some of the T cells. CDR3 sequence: CASLGQTQETQYF. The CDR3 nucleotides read TGTGCCAGCCTGGGACAGACCCAAGAGACCCAGTACTTC.